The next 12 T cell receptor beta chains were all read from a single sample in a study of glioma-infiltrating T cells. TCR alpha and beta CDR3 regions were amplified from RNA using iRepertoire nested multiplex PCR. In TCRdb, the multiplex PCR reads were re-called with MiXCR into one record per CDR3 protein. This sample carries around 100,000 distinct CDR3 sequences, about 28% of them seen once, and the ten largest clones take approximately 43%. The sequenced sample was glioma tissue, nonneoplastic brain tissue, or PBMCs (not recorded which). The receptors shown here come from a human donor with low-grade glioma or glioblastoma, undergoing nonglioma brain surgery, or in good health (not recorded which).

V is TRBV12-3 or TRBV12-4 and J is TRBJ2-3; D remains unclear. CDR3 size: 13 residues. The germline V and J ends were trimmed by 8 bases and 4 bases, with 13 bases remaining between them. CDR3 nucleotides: TGTGCCAGCCAGTTTCCCAATTCAGATACGCAGTATTTT. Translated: CASQFPNSDTQYF.

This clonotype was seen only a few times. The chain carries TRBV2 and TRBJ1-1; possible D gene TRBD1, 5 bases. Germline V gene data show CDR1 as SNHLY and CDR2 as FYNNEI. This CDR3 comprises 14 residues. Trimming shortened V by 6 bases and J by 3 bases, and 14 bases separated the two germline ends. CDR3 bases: TGTGCCAGCAGCCAAGAGGGACTAGACACTGAAGCTTTCTTT. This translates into CASSQEGLDTEAFF.

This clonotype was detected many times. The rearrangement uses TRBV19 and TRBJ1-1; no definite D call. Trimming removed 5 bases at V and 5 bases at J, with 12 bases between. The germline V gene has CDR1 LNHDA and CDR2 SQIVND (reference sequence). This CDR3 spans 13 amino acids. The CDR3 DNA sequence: TGTGCCAGTAGTCTGGTGGGGAGTACTGAAGCTTTCTTT. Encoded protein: CASSLVGSTEAFF.

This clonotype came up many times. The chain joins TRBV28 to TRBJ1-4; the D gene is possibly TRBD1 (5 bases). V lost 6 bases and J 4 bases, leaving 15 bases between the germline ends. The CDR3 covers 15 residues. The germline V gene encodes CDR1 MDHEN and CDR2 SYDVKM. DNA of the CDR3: TGTGCCAGCAGAAGAGAGGGGTGGGGTAATGAAAAACTGTTTTTT. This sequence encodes CASRREGWGNEKLFF.

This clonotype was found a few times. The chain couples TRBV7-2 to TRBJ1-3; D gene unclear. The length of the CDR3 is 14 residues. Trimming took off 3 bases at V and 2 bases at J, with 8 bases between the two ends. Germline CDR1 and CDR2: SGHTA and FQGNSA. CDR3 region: CASSFSGPGNTIYF. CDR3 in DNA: TGTGCCAGCAGCTTCAGCGGGCCTGGAAACACCATATATTTT.

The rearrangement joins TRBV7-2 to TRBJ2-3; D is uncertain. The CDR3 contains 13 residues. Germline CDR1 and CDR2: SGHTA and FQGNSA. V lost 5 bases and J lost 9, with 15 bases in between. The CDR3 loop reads CASSLDEVSTQYF. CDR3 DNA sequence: TGTGCCAGCAGCCTGGACGAGGTTTCCACGCAGTATTTT.

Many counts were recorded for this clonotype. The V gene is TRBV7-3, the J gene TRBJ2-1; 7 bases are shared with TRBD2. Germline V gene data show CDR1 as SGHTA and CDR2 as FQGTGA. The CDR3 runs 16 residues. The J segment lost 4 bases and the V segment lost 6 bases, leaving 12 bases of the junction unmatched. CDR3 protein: CASSPSPGLPYNEQFF. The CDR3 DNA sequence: TGTGCCAGCAGTCCCTCGCCGGGACTACCATACAATGAGCAGTTCTTC.

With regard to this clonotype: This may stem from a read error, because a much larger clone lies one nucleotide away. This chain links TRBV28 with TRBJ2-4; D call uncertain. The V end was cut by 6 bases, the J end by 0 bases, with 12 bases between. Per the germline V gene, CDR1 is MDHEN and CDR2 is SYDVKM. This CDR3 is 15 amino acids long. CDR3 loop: CASSLTEVAKNIQYF. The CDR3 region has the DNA TGTGCCAGCAGCTTAACGGAAGTAGCCAAAAACATTCAGTACTTC.

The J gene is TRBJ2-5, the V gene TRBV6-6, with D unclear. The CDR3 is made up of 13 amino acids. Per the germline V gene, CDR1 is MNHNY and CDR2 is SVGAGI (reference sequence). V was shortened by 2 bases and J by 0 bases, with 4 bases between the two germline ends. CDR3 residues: CASSYQYQETQYF. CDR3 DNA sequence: TGTGCCAGCAGTTACCAGTACCAAGAGACCCAGTACTTC.

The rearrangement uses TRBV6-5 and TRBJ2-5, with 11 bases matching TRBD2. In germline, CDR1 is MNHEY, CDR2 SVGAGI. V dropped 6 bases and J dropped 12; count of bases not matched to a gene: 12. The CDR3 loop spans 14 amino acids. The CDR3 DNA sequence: TGTGCCAGCAGACCGGGACTAGCGGAAGAGACAAAGTACTTC. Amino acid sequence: CASRPGLAEETKYF.

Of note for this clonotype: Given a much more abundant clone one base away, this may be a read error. The DNA of the CDR3 is TGTGCCAGCAGATCAGGACTAACCCAAGAGACCCAGTACTTC. Its translation: CASRSGLTQETQYF. V is TRBV27 and J is TRBJ2-5; TRBD2 might be the D (6 bases). V lost 6 bases to trimming and J lost 1 base, with 12 bases between them. Germline V gene lookup returns CDR1 MNHEY and CDR2 SMNVEV (reference sequence). This CDR3 is built from 14 residues.

CDR3 region: CASGVTGVTEAFF. In DNA form, the CDR3 reads TGTGCCAGCGGGGTAACAGGGGTTACTGAAGCTTTCTTT. The V gene is TRBV12-3 or TRBV12-4, the J gene TRBJ1-1; 7 bases agree with TRBD1. The CDR3 runs 13 residues. Germline trimming cut 8 bases from V and 5 bases from J; bases unmatched to any gene: 8.